These 22 T cell receptor beta chains were sequenced from one sample in a study of regulatory T cells in long-lasting Graves disease. This sample's time point: newly diagnosed GD, antithyroid drugs for less than 3 months. PBMC-derived RNA was used for the TCR library. Investigators prepared the TCR beta libraries by applying iRepertoire HTBI primers and Arm-PCR of CDR3 regions. TCRdb reprocessed the multiplex PCR reads with MiXCR, giving one entry per CDR3 protein. Of 500,000 or so distinct CDR3 sequences detected, 15% to 20% appear once; the ten largest clones hold 9% to 15%. These records were also assigned to another study, of T cells in Graves' hyperthyroidism and ophthalmopathy.

Sequenced material: peripheral blood mononuclear cells (PBMCs), taken at new diagnosis, from a patient treated with antithyroid drugs. The source of these receptors is a man aged 35 to 55 with Graves disease.

This clonotype was seen at least ten times. V is TRBV6-1 and J is TRBJ2-1; 9 bases map to TRBD2. J gave up 9 bases and V 5 bases, and 17 bases lay outside the gene matches. The germline gives CDR1 MNHNS, CDR2 SASEGT. The CDR3 extends over 17 amino acids. CDR3 in DNA: TGTGCCAGCAGTCCTCGTCGGTCACTAGCGGGTAAAGGTGAGCAGTTCTTC. Its protein is CASSPRRSLAGKGEQFF.

This clonotype was detected ten times or more. The chain has TRBV7-2 and TRBJ2-7, with a weak D call TRBD1 (5 bases). Deletions cut 3 bases from V and 4 bases from J, with 13 bases between. The V gene's germline CDR1 is SGHTA and CDR2 FQGNSA. CDR3 length: 14 amino acids. The CDR3 DNA is TGTGCCAGCAGCTTCTCCCGCGACAGTTACGAGCAGTACTTC. The encoded protein is CASSFSRDSYEQYF.

This clonotype has a handful of counts. The V and J genes are TRBV6-1 and TRBJ2-7, with 11 bases fitting TRBD2. The trim removed 2 bases at V and 6 bases at J, leaving 6 bases unmatched. CDR1 MNHNS and CDR2 SASEGT come from the germline V gene. This CDR3 is built from 15 residues. The CDR3 sequence is CASSETSGSPGEQYF. The DNA of the CDR3 is TGTGCCAGCAGTGAAACTAGCGGGAGCCCGGGCGAGCAGTACTTC.

In its sample, this clonotype was seen a few times. The chain links TRBV7-9 to TRBJ1-4, with a tentative D call TRBD1 (5 bases). V was trimmed by 5 bases and J by 3 bases, leaving 10 bases between them. CDR1 and CDR2 from the germline V gene are SEHNR and FQNEAQ (reference sequence). The CDR3 extends over 14 amino acids. CDR3 amino acids: CASSPRGPNEKLFF. DNA for the CDR3: TGTGCCAGCAGCCCCCGGGGCCCTAATGAAAAACTGTTTTTT.

This clonotype was detected only a few times. The genes are TRBV7-9 and TRBJ2-4, with a possible D match to TRBD2 (5 bases). Per the germline V gene, CDR1 is SEHNR and CDR2 is FQNEAQ (reference sequence). Trimming took off 5 bases at V and 7 bases at J, with 15 bases between the two ends. The length of the CDR3 is 14 residues. DNA for the CDR3: TGTGCCAGCAGCACAATAGCGAATTGGAACATTCAGTACTTC. Amino acids: CASSTIANWNIQYF.

The chain couples TRBV18 to TRBJ2-7, with D unresolved. V was cut by 3 bases and J by 5 bases, with 17 bases left in between. This CDR3 is built from 15 residues. Germline V gives CDR1 KGHSH, CDR2 LQKENI. CDR3 sequence (DNA): TGTGCCAGCTCACCCCGAGGTTACCCTCAGGACGAGCAGTACTTC. Translating it yields CASSPRGYPQDEQYF.

The rearrangement links TRBV7-9 to TRBJ2-5; TRBD2 aligns across 8 bases. In germline, CDR1 is SEHNR, CDR2 FQNEAQ (reference sequence). The V and J ends lost 4 bases and 4 bases, in that order; junction bases with no gene match: 11. CDR3 length equals 16 residues. The CDR3 nucleotides are TGTGCCAGCAGCTCCCCTCCGAGCGGGGGCGCAGAGACCCAGTACTTC. This sequence encodes CASSSPPSGGAETQYF.

The chain couples TRBV2 to TRBJ2-2; D is tentatively TRBD1 or TRBD2 (5 bases each). V shed 5 bases and J shed 8 bases, with 12 bases lying between them. The length of the CDR3 is 13 residues. Germline lookup yields CDR1 SNHLY and CDR2 FYNNEI. CDR3 nucleotide sequence: TGTGCCAGCAGTTCAGGGAGAGGGGGGGAGCTGTTTTTT. This sequence encodes CASSSGRGGELFF.

Only a few counts were recorded for this clonotype. The rearrangement joins TRBV15 to TRBJ2-5, with TRBD1 as a possible D gene (6 bases). V gave up 5 bases and J gave up 2 bases, with 12 bases separating them. Germline V lookup: CDR1 LNHNV, CDR2 YYDKDF (reference sequence). The CDR3 is made up of 14 amino acids. CDR3 amino acids: CATSQLGGQETQYF. The DNA for the CDR3 is TGTGCCACCAGCCAACTAGGGGGTCAAGAGACCCAGTACTTC. Filled out from reference TRBV15 and TRBJ2-5, the complete variable domain reads DAMVIQNPRYQVTQFGKPVTLSCSQTLNHNVMYWYQQKSSQAPKLLFHYYDKDFNNEADTPDNFQSRRPNTSFCFLDIRSPGLGDTAMYLCATSQLGGQETQYFGPGTRLLVL.

The sample holds many counts of this clonotype. This sequence joins TRBV5-1 and TRBJ2-3, with TRBD2 matching over 14 bases. The CDR3 runs 19 residues. Per the germline V gene, CDR1 is SGHRS and CDR2 is YFSETQ. Trimming at V came to 0 bases and at J to 6 bases, leaving 12 bases not matched to a gene. The CDR3 spells CASSLGWTSGRPGVDTQYF. CDR3 nucleotides: TGCGCCAGCAGCTTGGGCTGGACTAGCGGGAGGCCAGGTGTGGATACGCAGTATTTT.

This clonotype was seen at least ten times. The V gene is TRBV18, the J gene TRBJ2-2, with 7 nucleotides matching TRBD2. The V gene end was trimmed by 5 bases and the J gene end by 0 bases; junction bases not matched to a gene: 3. CDR1 is KGHSH, CDR2 LQKENI, per germline. This CDR3 spans 15 amino acids. The CDR3 DNA is TGTGCCAGCTCATCGACTAGCTCGAACACCGGGGAGCTGTTTTTT. It specifies CASSSTSSNTGELFF.

This chain connects TRBV28 to TRBJ1-1, with TRBD1 identical over 9 bases. The CDR3 extends over 13 amino acids. J gave up 11 bases and V 7 bases, and 11 bases lay outside the gene matches. Germline assignment: CDR1 MDHEN and CDR2 SYDVKM. In DNA, the CDR3 is TGTGCCAGCACTCCCAGGGGACAGGGTATCGCTTTCTTT. This encodes CASTPRGQGIAFF. The variable domain in full, with the rest retrieved from reference TRBV28 and TRBJ1-1, is DVKVTQSSRYLVKRTGEKVFLECVQDMDHENMFWYRQDPGLGLRLIYFSYDVKMKEKGDIPEGYSVSREKKERFSLILESASTNQTSMYLCASTPRGQGIAFFGQGTRLTVV.

This clonotype came up many times. The rearrangement joins TRBV24-1 to TRBJ2-2, with TRBD2 matching 15 bases. The CDR3 length is 18 residues. CDR1 is KGHDR and CDR2 is SFDVKD in the germline V gene. V gave up 4 bases and J gave up 6 bases; unmatched junction bases: 8. The CDR3 region is CATSDPGLAGGHSGELFF. As DNA, the CDR3 is TGTGCCACCAGTGACCCCGGACTAGCGGGAGGGCATTCCGGGGAGCTGTTTTTT.

This clonotype was seen only a few times. J is TRBJ1-1 and V is TRBV27; no reliable D call. V lost 2 bases and J lost 1, with 5 bases in between. Germline lookup yields CDR1 MNHEY and CDR2 SMNVEV (reference sequence). The CDR3 is 13 residues long. The CDR3 here is CASSLQRNTEAFF. CDR3 DNA sequence: TGTGCCAGCAGTTTACAAAGGAACACTGAAGCTTTCTTT.

This clonotype has a count of ten or more. The rearrangement links TRBV2 to TRBJ1-2; D remains unclear. Trimming left V 7 bases short and J 1 base short, with 25 bases between. Germline CDR1 SNHLY, CDR2 FYNNEI. The CDR3 runs to 18 residues. DNA for the CDR3: TGTGCCAGCACTGACTCACAGCTGAGAAAAAAGGGTAACTATGGCTACACCTTC. It codes for CASTDSQLRKKGNYGYTF. The whole variable domain, filled in from reference TRBV2 and TRBJ1-2, reads EPEVTQTPSHQVTQMGQEVILRCVPISNHLYFYWYRQILGQKVEFLVSFYNNEISEKSEIFDDQFSVERPDGSNFTLKIRSTKLEDSAMYFCASTDSQLRKKGNYGYTFGSGTRLTVV.

The CDR3 loop is CATGGLAGQSTDTQYF. The CDR3 region has the DNA TGTGCCACCGGGGGACTAGCGGGACAGAGCACAGATACGCAGTATTTT. V is TRBV24-1 and J is TRBJ2-3, with 13 bases aligning to TRBD2. V lost 9 bases, J lost 0 bases, and 5 bases stayed unmatched. The V gene's germline CDR1 is KGHDR and CDR2 SFDVKD. The CDR3 sequence is 16 residues long.

This clonotype was observed at least ten times. The chain joins TRBV20-1 to TRBJ2-1, with D unclear. Germline V gene sequence: CDR1 DFQATT, CDR2 SNEGSKA (reference sequence). The CDR3 covers 14 residues. Trimming stripped 0 bases from V and 2 bases from J, with 8 bases between. The CDR3 DNA sequence: TGCAGTGCTAGAGATCTGCCTACCTACAATGAGCAGTTCTTC. Translated: CSARDLPTYNEQFF.

This chain uses TRBV20-1 with TRBJ2-7, with D perhaps TRBD1 (6 bases). V lost 7 bases to trimming and J lost 4 bases, with 20 bases between them. CDR1 and CDR2 (germline): DFQATT, SNEGSKA (reference sequence). The CDR3 runs 14 residues. CDR3 residues: CSGLSRGSRYEQYF. CDR3 sequence (DNA): TGCAGTGGACTGTCTAGGGGGAGTCGTTACGAGCAGTACTTC.

V is TRBV11-2 and J is TRBJ2-1; 16 bases match TRBD2. V shed 5 bases and J 6 bases; nucleotides not matched to a gene: 7. The CDR3 loop spans 17 amino acids. The germline V gene has CDR1 SGHAT and CDR2 FQNNGV. The CDR3 DNA is TGTGCCAGCAGCCGGGGACTAGCGGGAGGGGGGCTCAATGAGCAGTTCTTC. Protein: CASSRGLAGGGLNEQFF.

This clonotype was seen at least ten times. This chain links TRBV28 with TRBJ2-1; unclear D gene. The CDR3 spans 14 residues. The V gene lost 3 bases and the J gene lost 8 bases, with 14 bases spanning the gap. The V gene's germline CDR1 is MDHEN and CDR2 SYDVKM. The CDR3: CASSLIAPRDEQFF. The DNA for the CDR3 is TGTGCCAGCAGTTTGATAGCCCCTAGGGATGAGCAGTTCTTC. Looking up the rest from reference TRBV28 and TRBJ2-1 gives the full variable domain: DVKVTQSSRYLVKRTGEKVFLECVQDMDHENMFWYRQDPGLGLRLIYFSYDVKMKEKGDIPEGYSVSREKKERFSLILESASTNQTSMYLCASSLIAPRDEQFFGPGTRLTVL.

This clonotype was counted ten times or more. This chain connects TRBV9 to TRBJ2-7; 10 bases match TRBD2. The CDR3 sequence is 14 residues long. The germline gives CDR1 SGDLS, CDR2 YYNGEE. V lost 3 bases and J lost 2; bases outside the gene matches: 2. CDR3 bases: TGTGCCAGCAGCGAGGGACTAGCGACCTACGAGCAGTACTTC. Translation: CASSEGLATYEQYF.

There are a few counts of this clonotype. This sequence joins TRBV12-3 or TRBV12-4 and TRBJ1-4; weak D call: TRBD1 (5 bases). The CDR3 runs to 15 residues. Trimming shortened V by 0 bases and J by 7 bases, and 12 bases separated the two germline ends. CDR3 nucleotide sequence: TGTGCCAGCAGTTTAGCGAGGTCGGGGGGTGAAAAACTGTTTTTT. Translation gives CASSLARSGGEKLFF.